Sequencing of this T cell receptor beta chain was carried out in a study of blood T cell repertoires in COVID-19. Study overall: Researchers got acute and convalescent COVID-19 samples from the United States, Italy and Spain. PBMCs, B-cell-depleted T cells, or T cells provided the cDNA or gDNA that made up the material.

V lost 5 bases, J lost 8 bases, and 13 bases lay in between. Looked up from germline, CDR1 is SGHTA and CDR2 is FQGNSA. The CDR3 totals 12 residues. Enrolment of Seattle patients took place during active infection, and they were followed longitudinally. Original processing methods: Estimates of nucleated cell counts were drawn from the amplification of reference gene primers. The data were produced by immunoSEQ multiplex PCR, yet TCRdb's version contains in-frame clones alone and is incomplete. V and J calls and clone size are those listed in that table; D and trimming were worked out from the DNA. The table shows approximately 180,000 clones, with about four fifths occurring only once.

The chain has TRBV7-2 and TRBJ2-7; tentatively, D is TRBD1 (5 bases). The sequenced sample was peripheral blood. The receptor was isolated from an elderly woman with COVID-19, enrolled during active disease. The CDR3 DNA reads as TGTGCCAGCAGCCCACAGGAGAGTCAGCAGTACTTC. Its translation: CASSPQESQQYF.